This T cell receptor beta chain was profiled in a study of PD-1 blockade in mismatch repair-deficient tumors. The wider study: All were previously treated, progressing patients with some twelve mismatch repair-deficient cancer types. Study-level points and caveats: After pembrolizumab, tumor-resident clones rose rapidly, then generally contracted before radiologic responses.

Mismatch repair deficiency was confirmed in all patients, by PCR or immunohistochemistry. A few pembrolizumab responders had their TCRs sequenced. Note on this clone: Its antigen is still unknown.

Sequencing used immunoSEQ multiplex PCR; TCRdb keeps in-frame clones, though not all of them. The sample has 120,000 or so clones, around 86% seen once. CDR1 SGHVS and CDR2 FQNEAQ come from the germline V gene. Unmatched junction bases numbered 14, after V lost 4 bases and J lost 0 bases. The CDR3 runs 20 residues. Sequenced here: peripheral blood, sampled 44 weeks after starting pembrolizumab. V gene TRBV7-8 combines with J gene TRBJ1-5, with 11 bases that match TRBD1. This clonotype was obtained from an adult with mismatch repair-deficient cancer. CDR3 amino acids: CASSSRDRGGIVYSNQPQHF. CDR3 DNA: TGTGCCAGCAGCTCCCGGGACAGGGGGGGGATAGTTTATAGCAATCAGCCCCAGCATTTT.